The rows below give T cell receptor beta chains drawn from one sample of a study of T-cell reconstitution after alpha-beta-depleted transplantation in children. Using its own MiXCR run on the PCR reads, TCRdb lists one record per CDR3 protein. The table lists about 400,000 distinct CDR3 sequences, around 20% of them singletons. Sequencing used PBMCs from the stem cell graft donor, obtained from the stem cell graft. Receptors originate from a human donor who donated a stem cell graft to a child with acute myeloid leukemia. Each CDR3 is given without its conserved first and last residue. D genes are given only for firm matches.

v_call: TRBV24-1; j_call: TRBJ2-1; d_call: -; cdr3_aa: ATSDLIEQF
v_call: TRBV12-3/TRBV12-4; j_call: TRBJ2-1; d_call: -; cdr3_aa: ASSFMGESSYNEQF
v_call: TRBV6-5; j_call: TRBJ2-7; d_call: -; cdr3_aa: ASSSEISYEQY
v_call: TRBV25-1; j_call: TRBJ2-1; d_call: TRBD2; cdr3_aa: ASSEGAGPYNEQF
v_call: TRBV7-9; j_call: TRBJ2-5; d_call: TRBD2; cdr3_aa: ASTLAGVETQY
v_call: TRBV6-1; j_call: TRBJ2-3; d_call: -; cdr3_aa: ASSAAPVTDTQY
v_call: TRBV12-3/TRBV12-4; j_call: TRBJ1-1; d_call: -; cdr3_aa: ASSPGQNTEAF
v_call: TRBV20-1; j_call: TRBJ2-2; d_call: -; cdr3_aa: SARVQGVPGELF
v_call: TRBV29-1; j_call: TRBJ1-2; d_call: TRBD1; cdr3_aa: SVNRGLDYGYT
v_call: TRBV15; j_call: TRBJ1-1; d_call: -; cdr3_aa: ATSRDVWGYKTEAF
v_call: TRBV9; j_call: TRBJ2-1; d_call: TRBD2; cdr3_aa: ASSVGGAGDNEQF
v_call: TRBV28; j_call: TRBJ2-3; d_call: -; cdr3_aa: ASSFPGLGGSAADTQY
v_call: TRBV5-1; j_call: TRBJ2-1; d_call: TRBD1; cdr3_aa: ASQGQDSYNEQF
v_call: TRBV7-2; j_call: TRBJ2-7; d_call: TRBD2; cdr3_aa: ASSLAGTSAYEQY
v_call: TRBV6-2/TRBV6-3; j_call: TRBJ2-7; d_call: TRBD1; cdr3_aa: ASNPGQGAILAEQY
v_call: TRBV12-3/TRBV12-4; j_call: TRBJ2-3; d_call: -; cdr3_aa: ASSLGRGFTQQY
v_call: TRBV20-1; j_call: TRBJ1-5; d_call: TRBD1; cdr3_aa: SARDRQGGQPQH
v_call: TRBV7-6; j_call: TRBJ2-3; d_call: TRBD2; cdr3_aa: ASSLSSGKGSDTQY
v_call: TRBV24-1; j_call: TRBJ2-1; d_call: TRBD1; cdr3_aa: ATGGQEENSYNEQF
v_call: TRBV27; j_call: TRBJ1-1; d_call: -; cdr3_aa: ASKNMNTEAF
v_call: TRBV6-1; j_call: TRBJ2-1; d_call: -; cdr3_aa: ASSHLVSPRGDNEQF